The T cell receptor beta chain described here comes from a study of control samples from healthy donors and cancer patients. The assay was immunoSEQ multiplex PCR, and TCRdb's table has in-frame clones only and misses some. The sample yields roughly 220,000 clones, about 94% seen once. Sequences were obtained from blood. The sequence derives from a man aged 45-60 years in good health.

CDR3 sequence: CASRKGGHANTEAFF. The CDR3 bases are TGTGCCAGCAGAAAAGGTGGACACGCGAACACTGAAGCTTTCTTT. The rearrangement uses TRBV27 and TRBJ1-1; a weak D match, TRBD1 (5 bases). With 6 bases removed from V and 1 base from J, the gap between germline ends came to 15 bases. The CDR3 consists of 15 residues. Looked up from germline, CDR1 is MNHEY and CDR2 is SMNVEV (reference sequence).